This TCR beta chain was sequenced for a study of CD8 T cells in ankylosing spondylitis. Study results and caveats: Several highly homologous variants formed a TCR beta motif that appeared characteristic of ankylosing spondylitis blood. From matched ankylosing spondylitis synovial fluid, disease-linked clones were reportedly recovered at significantly enriched levels.

In the case of this clonotype: Its antigen is unknown.

A quantitative 5'-RACE method, one with molecular barcodes, was used to make TCR beta libraries. TCRdb reprocessed the 5' RACE reads via MiXCR and lists one record per CDR3 protein. The table shows a few hundred thousand distinct CDR3 sequences, with more than 9% occurring only once. Sequencing was carried out using blood, either unsorted or a sorted T cell fraction (not recorded which). The sequence came from a male donor with ankylosing spondylitis or in good health (not recorded which).

The CDR3 sequence: CASSLAGGERLGYTF. Written as DNA, the CDR3 is TGTGCCAGCAGTTTGGCAGGGGGTGAGAGGTTGGGCTACACCTTC. The rearrangement joins TRBV12-3 or TRBV12-4 to TRBJ1-2, with 7 bases matching TRBD1. This CDR3 is built from 15 residues. The junction had 12 bases not matched to a gene; V was cut back by 3 bases and J by 8 bases.